Shown below are 8 T cell receptor beta chains from a single sample sequenced in a study of cytomegalovirus exposure and HLA in healthy donors. Repertoires were generated with immunoSEQ multiplex PCR, while TCRdb's copy carries only in-frame clones and drops some. This table holds about 110,000 clones, roughly 90% found once. Sequencing was carried out using PBMCs. Receptors were obtained from a woman aged 18-30 years in good health and CMV-seronegative.

The genes are TRBV27 and TRBJ2-7; D perhaps matches TRBD2 (6 bases). Trimming stripped 8 bases from V and 5 bases from J, with 10 bases between. The CDR3 runs to 11 residues. CDR1 MNHEY and CDR2 SMNVEV come from the germline V gene (reference sequence). The CDR3 loop is CASSGGNEQYF. The CDR3, as DNA: TGTGCCAGCTCTGGGGGGAACGAGCAGTACTTC.

This sequence joins TRBV4-3 and TRBJ2-1, with TRBD2 identical over 7 bases. Trimming removed 1 base from V and 4 bases from J; junction bases left unmatched: 7. This CDR3 is built from 16 residues. The germline gives CDR1 LGHNA, CDR2 YSLEER. The DNA of the CDR3 is TGCGCCAGCAGCCAAGGTGGGCGGGAGCTGTACAATGAGCAGTTCTTC. It is translated as CASSQGGRELYNEQFF.

V is TRBV5-1 and J is TRBJ2-7, with 9 bases fitting TRBD1. Germline V gene data show CDR1 as SGHRS and CDR2 as YFSETQ. V gave up 7 bases and J gave up 7 bases; unmatched junction bases: 9. The CDR3 consists of 13 residues. CDR3 sequence (DNA): TGCGCCAGCCACTCCGGGACAGGGTGGGAGCAGTACTTC. This translates into CASHSGTGWEQYF.

The chain carries TRBV28 and TRBJ2-1; the match to TRBD2 covers 9 bases. The V gene end was trimmed by 5 bases and the J gene end by 4 bases; junction bases not matched to a gene: 6. There are 15 residues in the CDR3. Germline CDR1 reads MDHEN; CDR2 reads SYDVKM. The CDR3 protein is CASSEAGGSYNEQFF. As DNA, the CDR3 is TGTGCCAGCAGTGAAGCGGGAGGTAGTTACAATGAGCAGTTCTTC.

The rearrangement joins TRBV18 to TRBJ2-2, with a tentative D call TRBD2 (6 bases). The length of the CDR3 is 16 residues. The V end was cut by 1 base, the J end by 1 base, with 10 bases between. Per the germline V gene, CDR1 is KGHSH and CDR2 is LQKENI. CDR3 bases: TGTGCCAGCTCACCACTAGTAGCGGTGAACACCGGGGAGCTGTTTTTT. This codes for CASSPLVAVNTGELFF.

V gene TRBV25-1 combines with J gene TRBJ2-5; TRBD1 matches 7 bases. Trimming removed 3 bases from V and 4 bases from J; junction bases left unmatched: 2. The CDR3 totals 13 residues. The germline V gene encodes CDR1 MGHDK and CDR2 SYGVNS. CDR3 in DNA: TGTGCCAGCAGTGACGGACAGGCAGAGACCCAGTACTTC. Amino acid sequence: CASSDGQAETQYF.

The chain combines TRBV10-3 with TRBJ2-7; TRBD2 matches at 9 bases. Germline assignment: CDR1 ENHRY and CDR2 SYGVKD. V lost 2 bases, J lost 0 bases, and 5 bases stayed unmatched. The CDR3 sequence is 16 residues long. The CDR3 region is CAISEISGGHSYEQYF. CDR3 coding DNA: TGTGCCATCAGTGAGATTAGCGGGGGCCACTCCTACGAGCAGTACTTC.

J is TRBJ1-2 and V is TRBV15; D unresolved. V lost 1 base, J lost 5 bases, and 8 bases lay in between. The germline gives CDR1 LNHNV, CDR2 YYDKDF (reference sequence). This CDR3 region has 13 residues. CDR3 loop: CATSRGGNYGYTF. In DNA form, the CDR3 reads TGTGCCACCAGCAGAGGAGGGAATTATGGCTACACCTTC.